One TCR beta chain is described in this entry. This clone appeared once. The clone's antigen remains unknown. Base qualities are not at hand, and no much larger clone is one base apart. In total, 630 or so healthy bone marrow donors made up the cohort. At the time of sampling, all cohort members were nominally healthy, though unrecorded immune exposures were likely present. The donor tested CMV seropositive, placing the donor among the approximately 310 seropositive members of the cohort. A peripheral blood sample was collected from each donor, and TCR beta sequencing was performed on peripheral blood mononuclear cells. Genomic DNA extraction from the blood cell samples was performed with the Qiagen DNeasy Blood Extraction Kit. The protocol used for the library was the immunoSEQ multiplex PCR assay. A mixture of 60 forward primers for TCR Vbeta segments and 13 reverse primers for TCR Jbeta segments was used in the multiplex PCR. The CDR3 region of rearranged TCR beta genes was amplified from genomic DNA by a multiplex PCR assay. Amplified TCR beta libraries were sequenced as 87-base-pair reads on the Illumina HiSeq System. Under the source paper's analysis protocol: In a later analysis, tens of millions of unique TCR beta chains were counted across the 500 to 850 repertoires, and roughly 11 million of these chains were shared by at least two donors. Raw reads were error-corrected and collapsed into unique sequences by a nearest-neighbor algorithm in which closely related sequences were merged to remove PCR and sequencing errors. V, D and J gene segments were assigned by aligning CDR3 sequences to IMGT reference sequences. For a sequence to be retained, a match of at least six nucleotides was required to both a V gene segment and a J gene segment. A rearrangement counted as productive if the CDR3 had no stop codons and remained in frame with V and J, and every other rearrangement counted as non-productive. Following IMGT convention, CDR3 was defined as the stretch from the second conserved V-encoded cysteine up to the conserved J-encoded phenylalanine. Sequences without an unambiguous match to a single V gene segment were excluded from the earlier analysis of a few hundred of the donors. An earlier analysis of 587 of the donors called V segments functional above 56.7% productive rearrangements and segregating when the between-donor standard deviation exceeded 5%. A statistical classification framework was built to diagnose cytomegalovirus status from the catalog of TCR beta chain sequences. In a later analysis, TCR nucleotide sequences were compared against IMGT/GENE-DB human TR gene sequences so that V and J genes could be assigned. A later analysis assigned CDR3 sequences and most-parsimonious VDJ recombination scenarios with the TCRdist pipeline. In a later analysis, each TCR beta chain was defined by its CDR3 amino acid sequence together with its V-gene family, and reads without a unique V-gene family were excluded. As a way to deal with suspected cross-contamination and a sequencing artifact, a later analysis dropped approximately 570 nucleotide sequences that were highly shared and had low generation probability. A later analysis calculated a clonal expansion index for each public chain from normalized within-repertoire ranks of inferred template counts. In a later analysis, generation probabilities were computed with a VDJ recombination model fitted to out-of-frame rearrangements, and the resulting probabilities were checked against IGoR. In a later analysis, TCR-TCR, TCR-HLA and TCR-CMV co-occurrence was scored with hypergeometric tests, and a repertoire-size bias correction was applied to TCR pairs. A later analysis estimated false discovery rates by permuting HLA or CMV assignments 20 times. In a later analysis, co-occurring TCRs were grouped using DBSCAN, and TCRdist sequence similarity was added for clustering within HLA-allele-positive subsets. Co-occurrence clustering excluded repertoires with fewer than 30,000 or more than 120,000 public chains, plus five with anomalous nucleotide sharing. Not all clones reach the TCRdb copy of this immuneACCESS table, which keeps in-frame sequences only. Checked studies attribute under half of the gap to unresolved V genes and leave the rest unexplained. V and J calls and clone size are copied from that table; D and trimming were computed from the DNA. The sample table lists approximately 72,000 clones, 60% to 75% of them with a count of one. The ten largest make up roughly 22% of the sample.

The CDR3 covers 15 residues, taking in both the cysteine and the phenylalanine. Here the CDR3 DNA is all that survives: 45 bases in frame from base 1. For CDR1 and CDR2, the germline V gene (reference sequence) lists SEHNR and FQNEAQ. For this chain, trimming is 5 bases at the V end and 7 bases at the J end, and the number of junction bases without a gene match is 8. This entry is derived from a study of cytomegalovirus exposure and HLA in healthy donors (dated by TCRdb to between 2016 and 2019). At the level of the whole study: In an earlier analysis of some 550 of the donors, about 260 Gb of sequence data and approximately 100 million unique TCR beta sequences from 180 million or so T cells were reported. Approximately 300 gigabases of sequencing data and around 80 million unique TCR sequences made up an early release that covered approximately 700 HLA-typed donors. Of the 300 to 450 genotyped donors, roughly 80% fell in the genetic ancestry cluster associated with self-reported Caucasian donors. The aim of the study was to test whether cataloging public T cell receptors could identify signatures of past pathogen exposure. The study profiled the T cell repertoires of under 850 subjects by immunosequencing and related them to cytomegalovirus serostatus. Besides the first cohort of 666 subjects, a separate validation cohort made up of some 110 different subjects was used. The study combined high-throughput TCR immunosequencing, statistical association of individual TCRs with disease status, and machine learning to predict cytomegalovirus infection status. In a later analysis, previously published TCR beta repertoires from fewer than 750 donors were re-analyzed and high-resolution HLA genotyping was added so that TCR occurrence patterns could be studied. Rather than using new phenotypic data, the later analysis identified candidate immune exposures from TCR beta sequences and from how often those sequences occurred across donors. An earlier analysis of about 600 of the donors used high-throughput TCR beta sequencing to judge whether each TCR beta V gene segment behaved as functional or pseudogenic. Donor age, sex, ethnicity and CMV serostatus were collected together with the repertoire data. Genome-wide SNP genotypes for about 55% of the roughly 670 donors were used in a later genetic analysis, which treated that subset as a discovery cohort. All discovery cohort repertoires had been generated using a single sequencing platform. Class I and class II HLA loci were covered by the typing at four-digit resolution. The number of typed donors differed by locus: about 629-630 for A, B, C, DRB1 and DQB1; approximately 520 for DQA1; 606 for DPA1; and around 450 for DPB1. Roughly five DR-DQ haplotypes were treated as single units for association and clustering because of strong linkage in the cohort. Among some 400 genotyped donors of the cohort, an average of around 250,000 unique TCR beta nucleotide sequences was sequenced per donor, of which about 19% were non-productive. The paper as a whole reports these results and caveats: Strong co-occurrence of HLA alleles, especially DR and DQ, made assigning TCR associations to individual alleles difficult. A later analysis reported that several top co-occurrence clusters appeared linked to parvovirus B19, influenza, CMV and Epstein-Barr virus. Because some donors lacked HLA typing at each locus, the association tests relied only on the typed subset. For the cohort, immune exposure information was limited to CMV serostatus. Because the 87-base-pair reads could not distinguish some IMGT-functional V segments, including TRBV6-2 and TRBV6-3, those segments were excluded. In a later analysis, the rate of TCR association differed among HLA loci, with DRB1 alleles having the most associated TCRs and HLA-C alleles having the fewest. A later analysis found that most CMV-associated TCR beta chains appeared HLA-restricted, with HLA associations seemingly driven largely by CMV exposure. An earlier analysis of around 500 of the donors showed that most TCR beta V segments appeared in productive rearrangements either about 87% or about 30% of the time, which broadly matched IMGT annotations. Only TCR beta chains were sequenced in this cohort, and the absence of alpha or paired-chain data limited detectable features. A further reported finding was that TCR beta sequences accurately predicted the HLA-A and HLA-B alleles for most subjects in the first cohort. A total of 164 TCR beta chains were listed by the study as associated with cytomegalovirus. Sequencing depth was assumed to be roughly uniform across donors in the presence/absence analyses, though that assumption may not hold. While some public TCRs were present in many individuals, most TCR sequences turned up only very rarely across donors. A group of highly shared sequence variants was considered likely to be a technical artifact of the sequencing pipeline. In a later analysis, HLA-associated TCR beta chains showed more clonal expansion and lower generation probabilities than non-associated chains that were equally common. Because counts were too low, some 17 rarely observed V segments, including chromosome 9 orphons, were left out of the earlier analysis of about 620 of the donors. It was suggested by the authors that the approach could potentially be generalized to other disease states and immunological phenotypes. Correlated functional status among segregating V segments might reflect linkage disequilibrium, but an unknown experimental factor could not be ruled out. In a later genetic analysis, fewer N-insertions in productive TCRs were reported among donors in an Asian-associated ancestry cluster than the roughly 700-donor mean. Three of the identified cytomegalovirus-associated TCR beta chains were confirmed in vitro to be specific for cytomegalovirus antigens. The classifier was reported to diagnose cytomegalovirus status with high specificity and sensitivity in both the original cohort and the validation cohort. A later analysis associated 15,000 or so TCR beta sequences with specific HLA alleles at a false discovery rate of 0.05. An association between a missense DCLRE1C variant and V-gene and J-gene trimming of TCR beta chains was found in a later genetic analysis and replicated in an independent cohort.

The TCR sequence derives from a man between 40 and 49 years old in good health and CMV-seropositive. The sequencing input was PBMCs. Recombination connected TRBV7-9 to TRBJ1-4, and 9 bases in between align with TRBD1. The CDR3 loop reads CASSLTGGASEKLFF. The DNA sequence reads TGTGCCAGCAGCCTAACAGGGGGCGCTTCTGAAAAACTGTTTTTT.